This note documents a single TCR beta chain sequence. Original handling: The authors estimated nucleated cell counts from reference gene primer amplification. Sequencing was performed with immunoSEQ multiplex PCR; in TCRdb, only in-frame clones are kept and a portion is missing. V and J calls and clone size are copied from that table; D and trimming were computed from the DNA. This table holds about 95,000 clones, less than 85% found once. The CDR3 spans 12 residues. Germline V gene sequence: CDR1 SNHLY, CDR2 FYNNEI. V lost 5 bases, J lost 10 bases, and 3 bases stayed unmatched. The data were obtained in a study of blood T cell repertoires in COVID-19. Across the whole study: Acute and convalescent COVID-19 samples came from the United States, Italy and Spain. The cDNA or gDNA used as material had been derived from T cells, B-cell-depleted T cells, or PBMCs.

The V call is TRBV2, the J call TRBJ2-1, with 9 bases that match TRBD2. The sequenced material came from peripheral blood. The TCR was taken from a human donor in a cohort sampled during active COVID-19. The CDR3 DNA follows: TGTGCCAGCAGTCCCGGGACTAGCGAGCAGTTCTTC. Its protein is CASSPGTSEQFF. The entire variable domain, with the rest obtained from reference TRBV2 and TRBJ2-1, is as follows: EPEVTQTPSHQVTQMGQEVILRCVPISNHLYFYWYRQILGQKVEFLVSFYNNEISEKSEIFDDQFSVERPDGSNFTLKIRSTKLEDSAMYFCASSPGTSEQFFGPGTRLTVL.